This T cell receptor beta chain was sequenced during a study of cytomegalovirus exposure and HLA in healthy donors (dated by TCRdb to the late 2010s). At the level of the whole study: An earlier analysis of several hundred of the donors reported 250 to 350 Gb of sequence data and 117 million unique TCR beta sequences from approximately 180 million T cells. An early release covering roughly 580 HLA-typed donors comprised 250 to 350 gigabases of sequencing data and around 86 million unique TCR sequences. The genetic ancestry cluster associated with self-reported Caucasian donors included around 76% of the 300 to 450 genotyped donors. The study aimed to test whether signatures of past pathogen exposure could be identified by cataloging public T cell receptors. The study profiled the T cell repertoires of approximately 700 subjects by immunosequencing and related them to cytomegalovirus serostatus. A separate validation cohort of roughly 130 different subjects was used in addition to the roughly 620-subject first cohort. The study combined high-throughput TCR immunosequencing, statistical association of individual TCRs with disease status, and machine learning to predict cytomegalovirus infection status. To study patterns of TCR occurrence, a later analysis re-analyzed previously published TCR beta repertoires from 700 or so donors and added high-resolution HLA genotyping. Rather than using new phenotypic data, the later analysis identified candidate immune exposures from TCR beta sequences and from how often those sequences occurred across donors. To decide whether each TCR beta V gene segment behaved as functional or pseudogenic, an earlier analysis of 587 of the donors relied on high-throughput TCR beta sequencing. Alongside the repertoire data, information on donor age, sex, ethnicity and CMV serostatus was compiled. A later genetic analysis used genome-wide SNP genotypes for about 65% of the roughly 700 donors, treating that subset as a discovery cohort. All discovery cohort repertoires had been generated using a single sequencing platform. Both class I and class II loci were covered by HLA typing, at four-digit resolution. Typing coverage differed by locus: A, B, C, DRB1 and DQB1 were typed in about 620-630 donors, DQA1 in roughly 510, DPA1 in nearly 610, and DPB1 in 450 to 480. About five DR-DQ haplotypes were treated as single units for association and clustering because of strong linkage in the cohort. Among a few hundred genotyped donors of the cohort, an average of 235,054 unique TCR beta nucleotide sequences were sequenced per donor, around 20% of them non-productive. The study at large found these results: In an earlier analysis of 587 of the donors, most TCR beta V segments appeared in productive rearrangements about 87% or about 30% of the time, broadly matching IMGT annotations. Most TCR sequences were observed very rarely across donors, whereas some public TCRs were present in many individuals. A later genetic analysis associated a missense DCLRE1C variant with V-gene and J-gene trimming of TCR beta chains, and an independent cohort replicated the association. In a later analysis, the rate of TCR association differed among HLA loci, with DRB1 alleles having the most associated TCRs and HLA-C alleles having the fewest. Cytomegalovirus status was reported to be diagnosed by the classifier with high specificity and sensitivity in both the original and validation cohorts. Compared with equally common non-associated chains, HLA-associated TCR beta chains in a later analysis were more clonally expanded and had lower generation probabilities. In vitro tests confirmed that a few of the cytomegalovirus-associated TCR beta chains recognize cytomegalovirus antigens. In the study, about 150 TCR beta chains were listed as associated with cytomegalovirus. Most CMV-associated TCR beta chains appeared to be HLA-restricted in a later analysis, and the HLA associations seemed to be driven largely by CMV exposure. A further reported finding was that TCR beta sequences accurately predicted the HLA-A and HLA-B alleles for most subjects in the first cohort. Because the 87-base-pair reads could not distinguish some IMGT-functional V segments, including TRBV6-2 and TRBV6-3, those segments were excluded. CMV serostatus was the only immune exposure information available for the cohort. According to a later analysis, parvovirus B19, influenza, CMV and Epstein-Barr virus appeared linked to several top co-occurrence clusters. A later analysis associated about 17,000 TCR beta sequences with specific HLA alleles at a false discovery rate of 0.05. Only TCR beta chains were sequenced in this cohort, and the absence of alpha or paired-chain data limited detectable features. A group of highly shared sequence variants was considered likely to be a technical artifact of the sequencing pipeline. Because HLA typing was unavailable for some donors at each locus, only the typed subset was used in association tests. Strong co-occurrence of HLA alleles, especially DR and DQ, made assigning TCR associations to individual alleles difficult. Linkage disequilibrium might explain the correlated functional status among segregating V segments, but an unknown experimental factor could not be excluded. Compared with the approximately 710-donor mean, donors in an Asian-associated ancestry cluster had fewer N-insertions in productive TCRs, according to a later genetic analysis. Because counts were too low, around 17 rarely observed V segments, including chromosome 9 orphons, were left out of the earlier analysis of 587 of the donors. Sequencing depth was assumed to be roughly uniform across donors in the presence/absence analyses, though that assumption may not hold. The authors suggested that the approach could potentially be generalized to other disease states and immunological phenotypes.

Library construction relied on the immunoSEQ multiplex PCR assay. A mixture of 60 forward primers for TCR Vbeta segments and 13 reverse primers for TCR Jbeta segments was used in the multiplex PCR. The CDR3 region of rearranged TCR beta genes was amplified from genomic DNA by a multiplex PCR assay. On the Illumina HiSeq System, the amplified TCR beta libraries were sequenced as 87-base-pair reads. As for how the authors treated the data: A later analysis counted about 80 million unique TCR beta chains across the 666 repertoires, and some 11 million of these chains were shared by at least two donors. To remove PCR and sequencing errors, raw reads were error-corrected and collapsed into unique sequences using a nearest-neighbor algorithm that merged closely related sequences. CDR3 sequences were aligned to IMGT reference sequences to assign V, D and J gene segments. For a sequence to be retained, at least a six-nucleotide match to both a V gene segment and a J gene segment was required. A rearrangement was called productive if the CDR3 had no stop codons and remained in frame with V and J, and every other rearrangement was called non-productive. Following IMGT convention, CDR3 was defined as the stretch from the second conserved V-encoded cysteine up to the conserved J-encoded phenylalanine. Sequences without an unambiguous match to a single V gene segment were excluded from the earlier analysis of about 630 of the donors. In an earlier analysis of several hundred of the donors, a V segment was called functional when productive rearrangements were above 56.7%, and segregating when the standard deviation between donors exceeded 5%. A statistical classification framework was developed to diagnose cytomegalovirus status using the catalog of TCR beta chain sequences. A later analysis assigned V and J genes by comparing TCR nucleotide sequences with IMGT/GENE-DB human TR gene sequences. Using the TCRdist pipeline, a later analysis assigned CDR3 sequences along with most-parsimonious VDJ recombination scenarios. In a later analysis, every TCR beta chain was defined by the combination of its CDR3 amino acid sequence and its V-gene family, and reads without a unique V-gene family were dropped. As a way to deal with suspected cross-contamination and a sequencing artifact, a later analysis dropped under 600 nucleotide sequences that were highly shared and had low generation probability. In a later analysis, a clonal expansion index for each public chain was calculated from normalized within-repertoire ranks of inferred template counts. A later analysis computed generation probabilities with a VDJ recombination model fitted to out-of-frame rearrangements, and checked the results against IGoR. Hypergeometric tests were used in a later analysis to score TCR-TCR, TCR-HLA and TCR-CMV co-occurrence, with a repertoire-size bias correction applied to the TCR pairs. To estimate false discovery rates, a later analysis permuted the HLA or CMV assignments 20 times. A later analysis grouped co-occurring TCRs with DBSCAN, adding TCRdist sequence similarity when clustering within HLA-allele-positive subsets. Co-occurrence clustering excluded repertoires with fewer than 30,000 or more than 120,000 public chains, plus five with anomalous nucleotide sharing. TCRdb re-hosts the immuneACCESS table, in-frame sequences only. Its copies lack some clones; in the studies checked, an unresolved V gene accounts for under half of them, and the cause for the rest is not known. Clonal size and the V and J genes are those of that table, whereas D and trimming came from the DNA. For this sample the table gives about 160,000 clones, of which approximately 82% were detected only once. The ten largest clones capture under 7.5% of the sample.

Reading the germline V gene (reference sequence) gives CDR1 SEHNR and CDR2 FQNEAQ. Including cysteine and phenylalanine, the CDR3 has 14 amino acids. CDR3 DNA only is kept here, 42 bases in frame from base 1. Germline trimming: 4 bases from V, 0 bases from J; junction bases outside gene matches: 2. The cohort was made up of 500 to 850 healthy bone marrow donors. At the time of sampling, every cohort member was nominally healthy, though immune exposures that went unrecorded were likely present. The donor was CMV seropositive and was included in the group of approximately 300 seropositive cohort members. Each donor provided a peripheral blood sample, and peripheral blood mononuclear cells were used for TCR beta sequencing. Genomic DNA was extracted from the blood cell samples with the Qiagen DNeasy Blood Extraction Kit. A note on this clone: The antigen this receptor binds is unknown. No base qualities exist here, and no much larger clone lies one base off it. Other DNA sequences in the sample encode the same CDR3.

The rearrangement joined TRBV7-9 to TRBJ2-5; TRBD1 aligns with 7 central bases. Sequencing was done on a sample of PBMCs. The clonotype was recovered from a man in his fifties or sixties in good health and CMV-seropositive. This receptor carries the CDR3 CASSSDRDQETQYF. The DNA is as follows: TGTGCCAGCAGCTCTGACAGGGACCAAGAGACCCAGTACTTC.